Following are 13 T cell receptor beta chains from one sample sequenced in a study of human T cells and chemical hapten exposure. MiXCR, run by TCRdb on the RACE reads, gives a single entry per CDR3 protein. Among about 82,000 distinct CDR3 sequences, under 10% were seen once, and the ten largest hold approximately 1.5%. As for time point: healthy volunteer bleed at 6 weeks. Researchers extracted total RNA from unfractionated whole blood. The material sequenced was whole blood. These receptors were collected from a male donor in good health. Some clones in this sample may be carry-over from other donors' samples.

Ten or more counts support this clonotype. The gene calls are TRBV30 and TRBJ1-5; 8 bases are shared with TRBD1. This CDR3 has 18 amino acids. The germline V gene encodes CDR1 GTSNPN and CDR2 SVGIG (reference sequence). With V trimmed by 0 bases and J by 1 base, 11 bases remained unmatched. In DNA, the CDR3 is TGTGCCTGGAGTGTACGGACAGGGCACCGCCAAAGCAATCAGCCCCAGCATTTT. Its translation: CAWSVRTGHRQSNQPQHF.

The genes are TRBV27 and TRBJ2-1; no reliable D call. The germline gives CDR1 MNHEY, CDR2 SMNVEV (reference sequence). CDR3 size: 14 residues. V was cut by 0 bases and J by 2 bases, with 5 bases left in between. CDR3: CASSLSKAYNEQFF. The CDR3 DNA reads TGTGCCAGCAGTTTATCAAAAGCCTACAATGAGCAGTTCTTC.

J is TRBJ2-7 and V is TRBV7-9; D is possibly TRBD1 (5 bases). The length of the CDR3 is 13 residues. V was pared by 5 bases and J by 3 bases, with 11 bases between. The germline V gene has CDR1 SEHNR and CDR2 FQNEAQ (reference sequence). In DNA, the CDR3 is TGTGCCAGCAGCCCAGCAGGGTTCTACGAGCAGTACTTC. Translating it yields CASSPAGFYEQYF.

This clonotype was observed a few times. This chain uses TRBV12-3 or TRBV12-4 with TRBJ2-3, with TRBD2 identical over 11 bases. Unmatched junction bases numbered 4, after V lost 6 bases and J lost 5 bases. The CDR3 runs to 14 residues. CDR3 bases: TGTGCCAGCAGGACCGGGACTAGCGGAGATACGCAGTATTTT. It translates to CASRTGTSGDTQYF.

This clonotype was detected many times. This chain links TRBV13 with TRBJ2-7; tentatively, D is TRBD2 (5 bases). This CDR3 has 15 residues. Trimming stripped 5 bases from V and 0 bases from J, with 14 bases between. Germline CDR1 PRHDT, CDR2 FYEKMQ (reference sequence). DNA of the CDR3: TGTGCCAGCAGCCCCGAGAGAGGGAGCTCCTACGAGCAGTACTTC. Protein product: CASSPERGSSYEQYF.

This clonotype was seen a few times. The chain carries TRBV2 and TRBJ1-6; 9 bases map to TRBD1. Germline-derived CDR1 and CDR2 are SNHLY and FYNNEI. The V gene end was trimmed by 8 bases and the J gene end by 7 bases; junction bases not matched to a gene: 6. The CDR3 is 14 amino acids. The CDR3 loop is CASGRDRVNSPLHF. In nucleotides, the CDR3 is TGTGCCAGCGGCCGGGACAGGGTGAATTCACCCCTCCACTTT. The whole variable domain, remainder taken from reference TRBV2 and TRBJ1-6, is EPEVTQTPSHQVTQMGQEVILRCVPISNHLYFYWYRQILGQKVEFLVSFYNNEISEKSEIFDDQFSVERPDGSNFTLKIRSTKLEDSAMYFCASGRDRVNSPLHFGNGTRLTVT.

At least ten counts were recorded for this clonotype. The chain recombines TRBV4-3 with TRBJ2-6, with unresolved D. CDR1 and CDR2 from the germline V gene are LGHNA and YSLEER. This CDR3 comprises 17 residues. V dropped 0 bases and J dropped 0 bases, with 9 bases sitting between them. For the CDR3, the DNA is TGCGCCAGCAGCCAAGATGGTACCCACTCTGGGGCCAACGTCCTGACTTTC. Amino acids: CASSQDGTHSGANVLTF.

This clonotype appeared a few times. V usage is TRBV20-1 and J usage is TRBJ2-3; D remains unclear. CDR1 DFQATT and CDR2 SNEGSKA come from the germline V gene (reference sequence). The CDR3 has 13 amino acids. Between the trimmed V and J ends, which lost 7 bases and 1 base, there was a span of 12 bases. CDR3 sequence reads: CSVEPSRTDTQYF. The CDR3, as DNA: TGCAGTGTCGAACCCTCTCGCACAGATACGCAGTATTTT.

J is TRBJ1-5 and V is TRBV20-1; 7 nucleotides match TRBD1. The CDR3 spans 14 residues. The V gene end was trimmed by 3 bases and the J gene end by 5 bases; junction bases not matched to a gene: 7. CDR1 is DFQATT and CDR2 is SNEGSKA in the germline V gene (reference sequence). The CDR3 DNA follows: TGCAGTGCTAGCACCGGGACAGATTATCAGCCCCAGCATTTT. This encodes CSASTGTDYQPQHF.

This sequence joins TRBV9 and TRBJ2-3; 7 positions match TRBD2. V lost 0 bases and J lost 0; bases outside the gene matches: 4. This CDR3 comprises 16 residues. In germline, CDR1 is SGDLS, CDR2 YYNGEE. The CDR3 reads CASSVGTRASTDTQYF. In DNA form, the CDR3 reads TGTGCCAGCAGCGTAGGGACTAGAGCCAGCACAGATACGCAGTATTTT.

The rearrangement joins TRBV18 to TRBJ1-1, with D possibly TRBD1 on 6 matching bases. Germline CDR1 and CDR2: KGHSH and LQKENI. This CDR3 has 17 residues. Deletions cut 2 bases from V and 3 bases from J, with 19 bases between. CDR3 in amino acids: CASSPDVSTGIHTEAFF. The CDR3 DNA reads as TGTGCCAGCTCACCAGATGTGAGTACAGGGATCCACACTGAAGCTTTCTTT.

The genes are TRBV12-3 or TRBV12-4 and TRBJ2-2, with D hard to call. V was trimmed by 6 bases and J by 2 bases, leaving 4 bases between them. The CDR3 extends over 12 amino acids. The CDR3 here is CASRHNTGELFF. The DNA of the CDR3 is TGTGCCAGCAGGCATAACACCGGGGAGCTGTTTTTT.

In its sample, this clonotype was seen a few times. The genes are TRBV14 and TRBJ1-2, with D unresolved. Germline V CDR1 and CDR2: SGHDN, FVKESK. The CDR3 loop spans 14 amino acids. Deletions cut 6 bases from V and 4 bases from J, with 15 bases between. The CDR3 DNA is TGTGCCAGCAGTCCTTCTAACCCATTCTATGGCTACACCTTC. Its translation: CASSPSNPFYGYTF.